The rows below give T cell receptor beta chains drawn from one sample of a study of blood T cells in healthy people across ages. TCRdb reprocessed the 5' RACE reads with MiXCR, giving one entry per CDR3 protein. Among roughly 1 million distinct CDR3 sequences listed, under 30% were seen once. The same data also went into a second study, on T cells of mothers and their children.

Sequencing used blood. The receptors were gathered from a girl aged 2 to 10 in good health. Both conserved end residues are trimmed from each CDR3. Each record gives: V gene, clone size, CDR3 protein. A row's size may be missing; if present it is once, few, many or a size class.

>TRBV29-1|-
SVQISANPGPGNTIY
>TRBV4-1|-
ASSQVAGGRNSYEQY
>TRBV5-1|few
ASSGGTGGQETQY
>TRBV2|-
ASSESRYEQY
>TRBV29-1|few
SVSAGPDYEQY
>TRBV11-2|-
ASSWTSGREIQY
>TRBV6-2/TRBV6-3|-
ANSSNRGARPYNEQF
>TRBV2|-
ASSGGPTSTDTQY
>TRBV15|-
ATRGSRVDEQY
>TRBV7-9|-
ASSLEGTQLSLLH
>TRBV5-5|few
ASSFHRDYNEQF
>TRBV24-1|few
ATSVGSGEQY
>TRBV7-9|-
ASSLDRGSETQY
>TRBV3-1|few
ASSQVKSEAF
>TRBV29-1|few
SAEGGRTTDTQY
>TRBV6-6|-
ASSWLGSYNEQF
>TRBV13|-
ASSHPLAVGEETQY
>TRBV7-2|few
AASGTFWAETQH
>TRBV12-3/TRBV12-4|-
ASSPGLDSSYNEQF
>TRBV7-9|many
ASSFGVSNEQY
>TRBV7-9|few
ASSPPGQGADGYGYT
>TRBV24-1|few
ATSDFRRGRLETQY
>TRBV12-3/TRBV12-4|few
ASSLIGEAGELF
>TRBV27|-
ASSLTGDPKLF
>TRBV12-3/TRBV12-4|-
ASLPGGEETQY
>TRBV20-1|-
SARAPRSVNEQF
>TRBV9|many
ASSVGGRSDTQY
>TRBV7-2|few
ASSLAPGLAGSHQY
>TRBV7-2|few
ASSLEMVSQGWSPLH
>TRBV20-1|-
SALSTIPEQY
>TRBV28|-
ASSLTVGKRGNSPLH
>TRBV4-3|-
ASSQVSPTYNEQF
>TRBV27|-
ASSSSPYEQY
>TRBV24-1|many
ATSVGDLYEQY
>TRBV7-3|few
ASSFRQGGEAF
>TRBV20-1|-
SAAGRESKFNYGYT
>TRBV7-9|few
ASSLSIADFYEQY
>TRBV27|-
ASRSLYRGSLYGYT
>TRBV6-5|-
ASRGGGAKF
>TRBV28|few
ASSPTGTGGMETQY
>TRBV11-3|few
ASSLVGNGELF
>TRBV7-2|few
ASSFRGGSGNTIY
>TRBV28|-
ASLSGKSVNEQF
>TRBV29-1|-
SGRTGEEKLF
>TRBV29-1|-
SSRNSFSTEAF
>TRBV3-1|-
ASSHRVRTNEKLF
>TRBV6-5|-
ASRHSSGLNYNEQF
>TRBV28|-
ASSSAPIAGGTNNEQF
>TRBV7-4|-
ASRQRSRGGEKLF
>TRBV4-1|-
ASSQDRGPRQPQH
>TRBV7-2|-
ASSLGGPLRHEKLF
>TRBV28|-
ASGRGRETDTQY
>TRBV20-1|-
SARTAGTNEQY
>TRBV10-3|once
AISGETSARETQY
>TRBV6-2/TRBV6-3|-
ASSYSTAVGLEQF